This T cell receptor (beta chain) was recorded in a study of T cell changes during pregnancy in multiple sclerosis. The assay was immunoSEQ multiplex PCR, and TCRdb's table has in-frame clones only and misses some. The sample lists approximately 35,000 clones, 90% to 95% occurring once. V was trimmed by 1 base and J by 5 bases, leaving 5 bases between them. From germline, CDR1 is SGHRS and CDR2 YFSETQ. The CDR3 is 12 residues long. This rearrangement joins TRBV5-1 to TRBJ2-3; D gene unclear. This specimen consisted of CD4+ T cells from peripheral blood mononuclear cells, obtained in the third trimester of pregnancy. This clonotype was obtained from a female donor in good health, enrolled as a control in a pregnancy study. The CDR3 loop reads CASSLSGDTQYF. The CDR3 DNA sequence: TGCGCCAGCAGCTTGTCGGGAGATACGCAGTATTTT.